Sequencing of this T cell receptor beta chain was carried out in a study of OX40 agonist ivuxolimab in advanced cancers. Across the whole study: Ivuxolimab, an antibody that agonizes OX40 (CD134), was administered to the patients. Patients assigned to dose escalation were diagnosed with hepatocellular carcinoma, melanoma, renal cell or head and neck cancer.

With 6 bases removed from V and 3 bases from J, the gap between germline ends came to 16 bases. This CDR3 spans 15 amino acids. Germline lookup yields CDR1 MNHNY and CDR2 SVGAGI (reference sequence). In the case of this clone: Antigen specificity is unknown.

Regarding the study as a whole: There was clonal expansion of CD4+ and CD8+ blood T cells by week 6 at 0.1 to 3.0 mg/kg.

Measured with immunoSEQ multiplex PCR; TCRdb has only the in-frame clones, and not every one. The data contain 30,000 to 35,000 clones, 75% to 90% of them singletons. V is TRBV6-6 and J is TRBJ2-3; D gene ambiguous. The sequence was obtained from an adult with an advanced solid tumor such as melanoma, head and neck, liver or kidney cancer. The sequences come from CD4+ or CD8+ T cells sorted from blood, collected in a trial of the OX40 agonist ivuxolimab. The CDR3 DNA is TGTGCCAGCAGCCCCCTAATCTCCATAACAGATACGCAGTATTTT. Translating gives CASSPLISITDTQYF.